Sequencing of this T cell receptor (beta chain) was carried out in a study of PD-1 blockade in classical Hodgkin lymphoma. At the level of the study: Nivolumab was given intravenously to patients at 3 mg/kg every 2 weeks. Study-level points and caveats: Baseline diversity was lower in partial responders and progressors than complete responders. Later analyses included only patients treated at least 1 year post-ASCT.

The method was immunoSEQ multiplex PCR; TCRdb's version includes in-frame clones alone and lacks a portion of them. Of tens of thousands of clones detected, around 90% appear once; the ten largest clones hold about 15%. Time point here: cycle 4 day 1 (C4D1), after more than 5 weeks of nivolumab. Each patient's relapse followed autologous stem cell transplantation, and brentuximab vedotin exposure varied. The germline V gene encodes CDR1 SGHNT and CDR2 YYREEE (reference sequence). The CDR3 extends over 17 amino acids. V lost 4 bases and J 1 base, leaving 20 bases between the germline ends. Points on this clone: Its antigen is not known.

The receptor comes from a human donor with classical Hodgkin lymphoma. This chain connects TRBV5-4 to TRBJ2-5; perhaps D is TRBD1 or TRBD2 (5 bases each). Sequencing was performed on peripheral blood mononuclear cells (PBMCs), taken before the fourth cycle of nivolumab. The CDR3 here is CASSPFSGTTTQETQYF. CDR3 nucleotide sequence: TGTGCCAGCAGCCCGTTCTCCGGGACCACCACCCAAGAGACCCAGTACTTC.